One and the same sample provided the 23 T cell receptor beta chains below, sequenced in a study of cytomegalovirus exposure and HLA in healthy donors. Researchers ran the PCR with 60 Vbeta and 13 Jbeta primers. Here immunoSEQ multiplex PCR was the method, and the copy in TCRdb shows in-frame clones only, minus some. The table lists around 100,000 clones, 78% of them singletons, with over 4% in the top ten. Sequenced: PBMCs. All receptors come from a woman in her 40s in good health and CMV-seropositive.

The chain uses TRBV5-1 and TRBJ1-3; D remains unclear. This CDR3 comprises 14 residues. Germline values: CDR1 SGHRS, CDR2 YFSETQ. Between the trimmed V and J ends, which lost 2 bases and 0 bases, there was a span of 6 bases. The CDR3 DNA sequence: TGCGCCAGCAGCTTTAAGAGCTCTGGAAACACCATATATTTT. Translation: CASSFKSSGNTIYF.

The rearrangement uses TRBV7-8 and TRBJ1-3; 7 bases are shared with TRBD1. V was pared by 5 bases and J by 6 bases, with 7 bases of the junction left unmatched. The CDR3 covers 14 residues. Germline-derived CDR1 and CDR2 are SGHVS and FQNEAQ. Here the CDR3 DNA reads TGTGCCAGCAGCGTAACAGGGGCGCAAAACACCATATATTTT. Translated, it gives CASSVTGAQNTIYF.

The chain has TRBV25-1 and TRBJ2-3, with 11 bases that match TRBD1. With 10 bases clipped from V and 11 bases from J, the junction kept 11 bases outside the gene matches. Germline CDR1 is MGHDK and CDR2 is SYGVNS. The CDR3 length is 13 residues. The CDR3: CATAGTGGGKQYF. CDR3 sequence (DNA): TGTGCCACCGCCGGGACAGGGGGAGGGAAGCAGTATTTT.

The chain links TRBV12-5 to TRBJ2-5; no definite D call. Germline V CDR1 and CDR2: LGHNT, FRNRAP. Trimming took 0 bases from V and 5 from J, leaving 7 bases between them. This CDR3 region has 13 residues. CDR3 region: CASGLVDWETQYF. The DNA for the CDR3 is TGTGCTAGTGGTTTGGTAGACTGGGAGACCCAGTACTTC.

This clone has only one observation. This rearrangement joins TRBV5-1 to TRBJ2-1; 9 bases map to TRBD1. Germline CDR1 and CDR2: SGHRS and YFSETQ. The length of the CDR3 is 15 residues. With V trimmed by 3 bases and J by 2 bases, 3 bases remained unmatched. The DNA of the CDR3 is TGCGCCAGCAGCTACGGGACAGGGACCTACAATGAGCAGTTCTTC. Amino acid sequence: CASSYGTGTYNEQFF.

This sequence joins TRBV12-5 and TRBJ2-5; D is possibly TRBD2 (6 bases). CDR3 length equals 12 residues. The germline gives CDR1 LGHNT, CDR2 FRNRAP. Trimming pared 6 bases from V and 4 bases from J, leaving 9 bases between. The CDR3 DNA follows: TGTGCTAGTGGACCCGGGGGAGAGACCCAGTACTTC. Translated, it gives CASGPGGETQYF.

This sequence joins TRBV27 and TRBJ2-1; D is uncertain. Germline CDR1 reads MNHEY; CDR2 reads SMNVEV (reference sequence). Between the trimmed V and J ends, which lost 6 bases and 5 bases, there was a span of 14 bases. The length of the CDR3 is 14 residues. The CDR3 sequence is CASSPISPNNEQFF. As DNA, the CDR3 is TGTGCCAGCAGCCCTATTTCCCCGAACAATGAGCAGTTCTTC.

The V call is TRBV5-1, the J call TRBJ2-5; 7 bases fit TRBD2. The CDR3 runs to 13 residues. Losses at the gene ends were 7 bases for V and 3 bases for J; bases not matched to a gene: 6. Looked up from germline, CDR1 is SGHRS and CDR2 is YFSETQ. CDR3 in amino acids: CASGLVDKETQYF. The DNA of the CDR3 is TGCGCCAGCGGACTAGTCGACAAAGAGACCCAGTACTTC.

The chain carries TRBV6-6 and TRBJ2-2; D uncertain. The CDR3 extends over 15 amino acids. Germline CDR1 is MNHNY and CDR2 is SVGAGI (reference sequence). Trimming shortened V by 0 bases and J by 4 bases, and 9 bases separated the two germline ends. The CDR3 region is CASSYSFGSTGELFF. The CDR3 DNA reads TGTGCCAGCAGTTACTCCTTTGGTAGCACCGGGGAGCTGTTTTTT.

The rearrangement links TRBV7-2 to TRBJ2-1; 8 bases are shared with TRBD2. The CDR3 consists of 14 residues. V trimming: 4 bases; J trimming: 7 bases; junction bases outside the gene matches: 6. Germline CDR1 reads SGHTA; CDR2 reads FQGNSA. In nucleotides, the CDR3 is TGTGCCAGCAGCTCTCCGGGACTAGTAAATGAGCAGTTCTTC. Amino acids: CASSSPGLVNEQFF.

The rearrangement uses TRBV11-1 and TRBJ2-5; TRBD2 matches 10 bases. Per germline, CDR1 SGHAT and CDR2 FQDESV (reference sequence). With 5 bases clipped from V and 2 bases from J, the junction kept 5 bases outside the gene matches. CDR3 length equals 15 residues. CDR3 bases: TGTGCCAGCAGCCTTGGACTAGCGGTACAAGAGACCCAGTACTTC. It yields the protein CASSLGLAVQETQYF.

The chain has TRBV11-3 and TRBJ2-3; 11 nucleotides line up with TRBD2. The V gene's germline CDR1 is SGHNT and CDR2 YENEEA. The J segment lost 9 bases and the V segment lost 3 bases, leaving 5 bases of the junction unmatched. This CDR3 has 14 residues. The DNA for the CDR3 is TGTGCCAGCAGCTTTGAAACTAGCGGGAGCACGCAGTATTTT. This gives the protein CASSFETSGSTQYF. Looking up the rest from reference TRBV11-3 and TRBJ2-3 gives the full variable domain: EAGVVQSPRYKIIEKKQPVAFWCNPISGHNTLYWYLQNLGQGPELLIRYENEEAVDDSQLPKDRFSAERLKGVDSTLKIQPAELGDSAVYLCASSFETSGSTQYFGPGTRLTVL.

This chain connects TRBV5-4 to TRBJ1-1, with D unclear. V lost 7 bases, J lost 4 bases, and 14 bases lay in between. Germline V gene data show CDR1 as SGHNT and CDR2 as YYREEE (reference sequence). The CDR3 runs 13 residues. The CDR3 is CASRQYTATEAFF. The CDR3 DNA sequence: TGTGCCAGCCGGCAGTATACAGCCACTGAAGCTTTCTTT. Full variable domain (rest looked up from reference TRBV5-4 and TRBJ1-1): ETGVTQSPTHLIKTRGQQVTLRCSSQSGHNTVSWYQQALGQGPQFIFQYYREEENGRGNFPPRFSGLQFPNYSSELNVNALELDDSALYLCASRQYTATEAFFGQGTRLTVV.

The rearrangement joins TRBV10-3 to TRBJ2-3; 14 bases are a match to TRBD2. Trimming removed 2 bases from V and 5 bases from J; junction bases left unmatched: 9. The CDR3 is 18 amino acids. Per the germline V gene, CDR1 is ENHRY and CDR2 is SYGVKD. CDR3 bases: TGTGCCATCAGTGAGGCCCCCCCGGGACTAGCGGGAGAAGATACGCAGTATTTT. It is translated as CAISEAPPGLAGEDTQYF.

The gene calls are TRBV11-1 and TRBJ1-1; the D gene is possibly TRBD1 (5 bases). There are 12 residues in the CDR3. Germline V CDR1 and CDR2: SGHAT, FQDESV (reference sequence). With 4 bases removed from V and 5 bases from J, the gap between germline ends came to 8 bases. This chain's CDR3 is CASSSGRTEAFF. The CDR3 nucleotides read TGTGCCAGCAGCTCAGGGCGAACTGAAGCTTTCTTT.

This chain uses TRBV27 with TRBJ2-5, with D possibly TRBD2 on 7 matching bases. The germline V gene has CDR1 MNHEY and CDR2 SMNVEV (reference sequence). The CDR3 covers 15 residues. V gave up 8 bases and J gave up 5 bases, with 21 bases separating them. The CDR3, as DNA: TGTGCCAGCGGTGAGGGGGAGGGCCGAGGTGAGACCCAGTACTTC. Protein product: CASGEGEGRGETQYF.

The J gene is TRBJ2-7, the V gene TRBV7-9; TRBD2 might be the D (7 bases). CDR1 SEHNR and CDR2 FQNEAQ come from the germline V gene (reference sequence). CDR3 size: 16 residues. Trimming took 5 bases from V and 1 from J, leaving 18 bases between them. The CDR3 bases are TGTGCCAGCAGCAATTTAAGGCGGGGGCGATCCTACGAGCAGTACTTC. Residues: CASSNLRRGRSYEQYF. Full variable domain (outside the CDR3, taken from reference TRBV7-9 and TRBJ2-7): DTGVSQNPRHKITKRGQNVTFRCDPISEHNRLYWYRQTLGQGPEFLTYFQNEAQLEKSRLLSDRFSAERPKGSFSTLEIQRTEQGDSAMYLCASSNLRRGRSYEQYFGPGTRLTVT.

This clone was seen more than once but under ten times. The V call is TRBV4-1, the J call TRBJ1-5, with 10 bases lining up with TRBD1. Trimming removed 6 bases from V and 6 bases from J; junction bases left unmatched: 5. The CDR3 spans 14 residues. The germline gives CDR1 MGHRA, CDR2 YSYEKL. CDR3 nucleotide sequence: TGCGCCAGCAGGGGGACAGGGGTAGGTCAGCCCCAGCATTTT. It yields the protein CASRGTGVGQPQHF.

The chain links TRBV7-3 to TRBJ2-3, with 8 bases lining up with TRBD2. The trim removed 5 bases at V and 2 bases at J, leaving 6 bases unmatched. The CDR3 loop spans 15 amino acids. Germline lookup yields CDR1 SGHTA and CDR2 FQGTGA. The CDR3: CASSPTSGLTDTQYF. The CDR3 nucleotides read TGTGCCAGCAGCCCCACTAGCGGCCTCACAGATACGCAGTATTTT. Supplemented by reference TRBV7-3 and TRBJ2-3, the full variable domain reads GAGVSQTPSNKVTEKGKYVELRCDPISGHTALYWYRQSLGQGPEFLIYFQGTGAADDSGLPNDRFFAVRPEGSVSTLKIQRTERGDSAVYLCASSPTSGLTDTQYFGPGTRLTVL.

This rearrangement joins TRBV19 to TRBJ1-1; D remains ambiguous. Trimming shortened V by 11 bases and J by 4 bases, and 20 bases separated the two germline ends. The germline V gene has CDR1 LNHDA and CDR2 SQIVND (reference sequence). The CDR3 contains 14 residues. The CDR3 nucleotides are TGTGCCTTAAAGGGAGGGATTTGGCGCACTGAAGCTTTCTTT. Translated: CALKGGIWRTEAFF.

The chain links TRBV29-1 to TRBJ2-2; 9 bases are shared with TRBD2. The CDR3 is 17 residues long. The junction had 11 bases not matched to a gene; V was cut back by 6 bases and J by 0 bases. In germline, CDR1 is SQVTM, CDR2 ANQGSEA. The CDR3 sequence is CSVLSGSKASNTGELFF. In nucleotides, the CDR3 is TGCAGCGTCCTTAGCGGGAGTAAGGCTTCGAACACCGGGGAGCTGTTTTTT.

J is TRBJ2-3 and V is TRBV6-5, with 8 bases aligning to TRBD2. Germline V gene data show CDR1 as MNHEY and CDR2 as SVGAGI. This CDR3 is built from 14 residues. With V trimmed by 9 bases and J by 0 bases, 5 bases remained unmatched. CDR3 amino acids: CARRVAGSTDTQYF. The CDR3 DNA is TGTGCCAGGAGGGTAGCGGGAAGCACAGATACGCAGTATTTT.

V usage is TRBV6-5 and J usage is TRBJ2-2, with TRBD1 as a possible D gene (5 bases). Trimming shortened V by 7 bases and J by 5 bases, and 11 bases separated the two germline ends. Germline CDR1 is MNHEY and CDR2 is SVGAGI. This CDR3 is built from 13 residues. CDR3 nucleotides: TGTGCCAGCAAAGGGGCACTGACCGGGGAGCTGTTTTTT. Protein: CASKGALTGELFF.